The source of this TCR beta chain is a study of identical twins. Overall study findings and caveats: Monozygotic twin pairs showed more out-of-frame TCR alpha sharing than models estimated. In drawing conclusions, the study used cross-sectional statistical analysis and did not follow the same donors. Reduced insertions were recorded for abundant cord blood beta clonotypes, with no such pattern in memory repertoires.

MiXCR was run by TCRdb on the 5' RACE reads, yielding one entry per CDR3 protein. This table holds 200,000 to 250,000 distinct CDR3 sequences, more than 12% found once. Germline loops: CDR1 SGHRS, CDR2 YFSETQ. This CDR3 spans 13 amino acids. Trimming removed 5 bases from V and 1 base from J, with 9 bases in between. This clonotype has a count of ten or more. The target antigen is unknown. The rearrangement uses TRBV5-1 and TRBJ2-5, with a tentative D call TRBD2 (5 bases). The sequence was collected from a woman aged 18-29 years in good health. The sample consisted of memory (CD45RO+) T cells sorted from blood. The chain's CDR3 is CASRPGVQETQYF. The CDR3 coding sequence is TGCGCCAGCAGACCCGGGGTCCAAGAGACCCAGTACTTC.